Below are 14 T cell receptor beta chains sequenced from a single sample in a study of T cell responses to AZD1222 COVID-19 vaccine. The assay was immunoSEQ multiplex PCR, and TCRdb's table has in-frame clones only and misses some. Of 150,000 or so clones in the sample, about nine tenths were seen once. The input for sequencing was peripheral blood, taken 28 days after the second AZD1222 dose. The receptors stem from an adult who received the AZD1222 COVID-19 vaccine.

The chain combines TRBV28 with TRBJ1-2; D is possibly TRBD1 (6 bases). The V gene lost 0 bases and the J gene lost 5 bases, with 10 bases spanning the gap. CDR3 size: 14 residues. Per germline, CDR1 MDHEN and CDR2 SYDVKM. Here the CDR3 DNA reads TGTGCCAGCAGTTTATGGGGGCAGGGGTATGGCTACACCTTC. Protein product: CASSLWGQGYGYTF.

The rearrangement joins TRBV5-8 to TRBJ1-1; D unclear. This CDR3 has 12 amino acids. V lost 3 bases and J 2 bases, leaving 5 bases between the germline ends. The germline CDR1 and CDR2 sequences are SGHTS and YDEGEE. CDR3 nucleotides: TGTGCCAGCAGCTACCAAAACACTGAAGCTTTCTTT. Amino acids: CASSYQNTEAFF.

The rearrangement joins TRBV6-2 or TRBV6-3 to TRBJ2-7; D unclear. Trimming stripped 0 bases from V and 6 bases from J, with 15 bases between. The CDR3 runs to 15 residues. The germline CDR1 and CDR2 sequences are MNHEY and SVGEGT. CDR3 sequence: CASSYSPLPPREQYF. In nucleotides, the CDR3 is TGTGCCAGCAGTTACTCTCCACTGCCCCCTCGCGAGCAGTACTTC.

The chain uses TRBV6-1 and TRBJ2-7; perhaps TRBD1 as D (5 bases). Trimming removed 1 base from V and 7 bases from J, with 14 bases in between. This CDR3 is 14 amino acids long. Germline V CDR1 and CDR2: MNHNS, SASEGT. DNA for the CDR3: TGTGCCAGCAGTGAAGGGGTGGACAAGTCGGAGCAGTACTTC. This codes for CASSEGVDKSEQYF.

The sample holds one count of this clone. The CDR3 ends on some other residue instead of the conserved phenylalanine or tryptophan, so this is likely a read error. Because the CDR3's place on the DNA is in doubt, the DNA is left out and the CDR3 is given as listed by TCRdb. J is TRBJ2-7 and V is TRBV11-2; TRBD2 is the table's D call, not checked against the DNA. Per germline, CDR1 SGHAT and CDR2 FQNNGV. The CDR3 is 11 amino acids long, termini counted. The CDR3 is CASSSPGPLAC.

The chain combines TRBV7-3 with TRBJ2-5; TRBD2 matches at 9 bases. The germline V gene encodes CDR1 SGHTA and CDR2 FQGTGA. This CDR3 comprises 15 residues. J lost 5 bases, V lost 2 bases, and 6 bases had no gene match. Written as DNA, the CDR3 is TGTGCCAGCAGCTTACGCGGGGGGGCCCGGGAGACCCAGTACTTC. Protein sequence: CASSLRGGARETQYF.

This clone turned up a few times. The J gene is TRBJ1-1, the V gene TRBV7-8; D call uncertain. With 1 base removed from V and 3 bases from J, the gap between germline ends came to 6 bases. Germline CDR1 reads SGHVS; CDR2 reads FQNEAQ. The CDR3 has 13 residues. In DNA form, the CDR3 reads TGTGCCAGCAGCTTAGGTGCTCACACTGAAGCTTTCTTT. It yields the protein CASSLGAHTEAFF.

In nucleotides, the CDR3 is TGCGCCAGCAGCTCACCCAGCGGGAGCTCCTACGAGCAGTACTTC. Its protein product is CASSSPSGSSYEQYF. The chain carries TRBV5-1 and TRBJ2-7; 8 nucleotides match TRBD2. The CDR3 length is 15 residues. Per germline, CDR1 SGHRS and CDR2 YFSETQ. Trimming removed 3 bases from V and 0 bases from J; junction bases left unmatched: 5.

This clone has just a few counts. The chain uses TRBV21-1 and TRBJ1-6; whether TRBD1, the table's D call, matches the DNA was not checked. TRBV21-1 counts as a pseudogene. The CDR3 runs 17 residues. The CDR3 region has the DNA TGTGCCAGCAGCAAAGGTGCCCGGGACAGAGTAAATTCACCCCTCCACTTT. This sequence encodes CASSKGARDRVNSPLHF.

The DNA of the CDR3 is TGCGCCAGCAGTGATGGGAGGGGCGGATACACTGAAGCTTTCTTT. It translates to CASSDGRGGYTEAFF. The J gene is TRBJ1-1, the V gene TRBV4-1; tentative D call: TRBD1 (5 bases). Trimming took off 6 bases at V and 3 bases at J, with 17 bases between the two ends. The CDR3 is 15 residues long. The V gene's germline CDR1 is MGHRA and CDR2 YSYEKL.

The DNA of the CDR3 is TGTGCCAGTACCCACTTTAGGGGGGTGAACACTGAAGCTTTCTTT. It is translated as CASTHFRGVNTEAFF. The chain links TRBV19 to TRBJ1-1, with D perhaps matching TRBD1 (6 bases). This CDR3 contains 15 residues. V lost 7 bases, J lost 0 bases, and 15 bases lay in between. CDR1 is LNHDA and CDR2 is SQIVND in the germline V gene (reference sequence).

The V call is TRBV9, the J call TRBJ2-3; 10 nucleotides agree with TRBD1. The CDR3 has 16 residues. Germline CDR1 and CDR2: SGDLS and YYNGEE. Trimming at V came to 1 base and at J to 3 bases, leaving 5 bases not matched to a gene. CDR3 region: CASSVYDRGQTDTQYF. As DNA, the CDR3 is TGTGCCAGCAGCGTATATGACAGGGGGCAAACAGATACGCAGTATTTT.

The chain links TRBV7-9 to TRBJ1-6, with a tentative D call TRBD1 (5 bases). The ends were cut back, 6 bases at V and 10 bases at J, with 10 bases in the middle. Germline V gives CDR1 SEHNR, CDR2 FQNEAQ (reference sequence). The CDR3 covers 12 residues. The CDR3 DNA sequence: TGTGCCAGCAGAGGGGTCCTGTCACCCCTCCACTTT. It yields the protein CASRGVLSPLHF.

Points on this clone: An end of the junction does not agree with germline; a read error may underlie this. The chain's CDR3 is CAGSGTAYGYTF. Here the CDR3 DNA reads TGTGCCGGCAGCGGGACAGCCTATGGCTACACCTTC. The chain combines TRBV12-3 or TRBV12-4 with TRBJ1-2, with 7 positions matching TRBD1. This CDR3 region has 12 residues.